The clone carrying this T cell receptor (beta chain) was seen only once. The sample originates from a study of blood T cell repertoires in COVID-19. At the level of the study: Whether acute or convalescent, the COVID-19 samples came from the United States, Italy and Spain. T cells, B-cell-depleted T cells, or PBMCs provided the cDNA or gDNA that served as material.

The CDR3 runs to 12 residues. V shed 3 bases and J shed 5 bases, with 11 bases lying between them. Germline V CDR1 and CDR2: DFQATT, SNEGSKA (reference sequence). Assay: immunoSEQ multiplex PCR; the TCRdb copy retains only in-frame clones and omits some. The sample holds some 300,000 clones; around 90% are singletons and the top ten take 2% to 2.5%. The participants were between about 18 and 90 years old and came from about two dozen US areas. J is TRBJ2-7 and V is TRBV20-1; D remains unclear. What was sequenced was PBMCs or T cells enriched from blood (not recorded which). The TCR was taken from an older woman in a cohort exposed to, infected with or recovered from COVID-19 (not recorded which). The DNA for the CDR3 is TGCAGTGCTAGTAGTCAGAACGACGAGCAGTACTTC. Translation gives CSASSQNDEQYF.